Sequencing of this TCR beta chain was carried out in a study of identical twins. The ends were cut back, 0 bases at V and 0 bases at J, with 10 bases in the middle. This CDR3 spans 16 amino acids. Germline loops: CDR1 SGHDT, CDR2 YYEEEE. TCRdb reanalysed the 5' RACE reads using MiXCR and keeps one entry per CDR3 protein. Among fewer than 650,000 distinct CDR3 sequences listed, approximately 9.6% were seen once. This clonotype was picked up many times. The sample also formed part of further work on yellow fever vaccine responses in identical twins.

The chain links TRBV5-6 to TRBJ2-1; D is undetermined. Source material: PBMCs. This receptor was obtained from a woman between 18 and 29 years old in good health. The CDR3 spells CASSLAIPSSYNEQFF. CDR3 DNA sequence: TGTGCCAGCAGCTTGGCTATCCCCAGCTCCTACAATGAGCAGTTCTTC.